This T cell receptor (beta chain) was captured in a study of CD8 T cells in Susac syndrome. General study points: By the study's own acknowledgment, its TCR sequencing and HLA analysis included relatively few individuals.

Random hexamers served to reverse transcribe roughly 0.45 to 1 ug RNA. The immunoSEQ assay covered 54 Vbeta and 13 Jbeta segments for CDR3. TCRdb passed the immunoSEQ multiplex PCR reads through MiXCR, listing each CDR3 protein once. Of some 120,000 distinct CDR3 sequences listed, 90% to 95% are singletons. As concerns this clonotype: Its antigen is unidentified.

The multiple sclerosis control group consisted of treatment-naive patients whose relapsing-remitting disease, which was either stable or active, fulfilled revised McDonald criteria. The sequencing sample was made of CD4+ T cells from PBMCs. The sequence was collected from a human donor with multiple sclerosis.

Here the CDR3 reads CASSLDRIELGNEQFF. For the CDR3, the DNA is TGCGCCAGCAGCTTGGACCGTATCGAGCTGGGCAATGAGCAGTTCTTC. The chain uses TRBV5-1 and TRBJ2-1; D is unclear. CDR1 SGHRS and CDR2 YFSETQ come from the germline V gene. This CDR3 is built from 16 residues. Trimming shortened V by 0 bases and J by 6 bases, and 16 bases separated the two germline ends.